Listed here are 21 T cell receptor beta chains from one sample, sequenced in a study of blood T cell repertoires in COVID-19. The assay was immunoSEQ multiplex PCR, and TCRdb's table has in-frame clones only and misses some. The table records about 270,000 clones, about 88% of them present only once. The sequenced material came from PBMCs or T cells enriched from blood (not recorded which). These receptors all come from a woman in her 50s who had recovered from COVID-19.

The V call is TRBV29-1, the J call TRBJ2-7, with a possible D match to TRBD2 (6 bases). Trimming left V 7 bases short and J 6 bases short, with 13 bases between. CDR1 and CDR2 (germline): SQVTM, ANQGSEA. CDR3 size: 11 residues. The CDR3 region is CSAVTSSEQYF. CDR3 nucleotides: TGCAGCGCCGTGACTAGTAGCGAGCAGTACTTC.

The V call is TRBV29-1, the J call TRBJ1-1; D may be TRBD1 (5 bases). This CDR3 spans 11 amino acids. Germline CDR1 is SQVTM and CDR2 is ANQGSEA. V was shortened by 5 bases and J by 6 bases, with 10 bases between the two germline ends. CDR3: CSVRGSAEAFF. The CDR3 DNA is TGCAGCGTTCGGGGGTCGGCTGAAGCTTTCTTT.

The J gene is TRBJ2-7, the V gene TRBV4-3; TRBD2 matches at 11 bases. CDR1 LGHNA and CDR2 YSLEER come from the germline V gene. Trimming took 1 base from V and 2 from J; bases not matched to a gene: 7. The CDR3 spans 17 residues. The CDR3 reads CASSQVGGLADPYEQYF. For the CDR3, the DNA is TGCGCCAGCAGCCAAGTGGGGGGACTAGCGGATCCCTACGAGCAGTACTTC.

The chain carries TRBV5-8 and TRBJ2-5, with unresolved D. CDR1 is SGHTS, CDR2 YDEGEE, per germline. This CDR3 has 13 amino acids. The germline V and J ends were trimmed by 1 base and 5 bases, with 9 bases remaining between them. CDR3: CASSLTTWETQYF. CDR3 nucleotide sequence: TGTGCCAGCAGCTTGACTACGTGGGAGACCCAGTACTTC. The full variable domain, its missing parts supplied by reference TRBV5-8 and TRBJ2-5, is EAGVTQSPTHLIKTRGQQATLRCSPISGHTSVYWYQQALGLGLQFLLWYDEGEERNRGNFPPRFSGRQFPNYSSELNVNALELEDSALYLCASSLTTWETQYFGPGTRLLVL.

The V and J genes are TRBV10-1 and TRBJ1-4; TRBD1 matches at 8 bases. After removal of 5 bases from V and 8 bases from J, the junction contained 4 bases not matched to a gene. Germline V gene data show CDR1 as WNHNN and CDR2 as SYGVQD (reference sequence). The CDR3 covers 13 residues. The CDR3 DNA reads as TGCGCCAGCAGTCGGGACAGGACAGAAAAACTGTTTTTT. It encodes CASSRDRTEKLFF.

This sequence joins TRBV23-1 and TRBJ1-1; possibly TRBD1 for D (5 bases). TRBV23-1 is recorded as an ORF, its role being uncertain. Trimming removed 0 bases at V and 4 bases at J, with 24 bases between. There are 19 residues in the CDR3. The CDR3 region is CASSQSPRLIAQGPTEAFF. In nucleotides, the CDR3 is TGCGCCAGCAGTCAATCGCCCCGTTTAATCGCGCAGGGCCCCACTGAAGCTTTCTTT.

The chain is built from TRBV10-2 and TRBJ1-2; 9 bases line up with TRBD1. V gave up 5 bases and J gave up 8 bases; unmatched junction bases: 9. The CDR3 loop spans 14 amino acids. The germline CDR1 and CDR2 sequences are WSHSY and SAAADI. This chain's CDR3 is CASSKPGQGGGYTF. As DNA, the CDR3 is TGCGCCAGCAGTAAACCGGGACAGGGAGGCGGCTACACCTTC.

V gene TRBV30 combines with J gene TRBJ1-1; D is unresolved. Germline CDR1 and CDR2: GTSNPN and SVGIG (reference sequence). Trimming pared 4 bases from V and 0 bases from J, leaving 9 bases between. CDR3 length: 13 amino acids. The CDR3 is CAWTLRMNTEAFF. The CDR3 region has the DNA TGTGCCTGGACCCTGAGAATGAACACTGAAGCTTTCTTT.

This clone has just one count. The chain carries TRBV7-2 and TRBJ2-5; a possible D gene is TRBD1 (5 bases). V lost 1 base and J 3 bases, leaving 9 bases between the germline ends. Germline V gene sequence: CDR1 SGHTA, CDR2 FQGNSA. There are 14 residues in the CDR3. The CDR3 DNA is TGTGCCAGCAGCTTAGGAATACAGGAAGAGACCCAGTACTTC. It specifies CASSLGIQEETQYF.

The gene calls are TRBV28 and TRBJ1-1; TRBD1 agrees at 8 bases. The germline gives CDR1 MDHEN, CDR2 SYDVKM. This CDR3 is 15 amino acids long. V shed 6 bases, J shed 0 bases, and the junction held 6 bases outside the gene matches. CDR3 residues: CASSPGGGMNTEAFF. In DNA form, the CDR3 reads TGTGCCAGCAGCCCAGGGGGCGGGATGAACACTGAAGCTTTCTTT.

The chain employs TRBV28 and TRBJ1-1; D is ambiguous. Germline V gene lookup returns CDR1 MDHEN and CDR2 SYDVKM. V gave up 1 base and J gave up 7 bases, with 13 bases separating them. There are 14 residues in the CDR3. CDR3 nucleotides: TGTGCCAGCAGTTTATTGGAGAGACGGAGTGAAGCTTTCTTT. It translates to CASSLLERRSEAFF.

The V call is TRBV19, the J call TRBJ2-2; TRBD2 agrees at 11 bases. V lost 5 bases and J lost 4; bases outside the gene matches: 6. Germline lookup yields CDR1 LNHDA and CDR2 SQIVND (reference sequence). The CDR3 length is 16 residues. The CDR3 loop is CASSRLAGSGTGELFF. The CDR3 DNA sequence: TGTGCCAGTAGTCGACTAGCGGGAAGCGGCACCGGGGAGCTGTTTTTT.

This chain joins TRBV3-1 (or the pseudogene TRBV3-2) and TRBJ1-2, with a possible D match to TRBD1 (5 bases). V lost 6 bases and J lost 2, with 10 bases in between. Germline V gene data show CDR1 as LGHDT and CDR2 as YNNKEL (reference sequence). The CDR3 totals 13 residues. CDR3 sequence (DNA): TGTGCCAGCAGTAGGACACGCAACTATGGCTACACCTTC. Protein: CASSRTRNYGYTF.

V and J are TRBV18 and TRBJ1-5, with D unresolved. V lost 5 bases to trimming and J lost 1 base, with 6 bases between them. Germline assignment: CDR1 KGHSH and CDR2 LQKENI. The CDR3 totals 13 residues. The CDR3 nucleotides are TGTGCCAGCTCATCGACAAGCAATCAGCCCCAGCATTTT. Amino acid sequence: CASSSTSNQPQHF.

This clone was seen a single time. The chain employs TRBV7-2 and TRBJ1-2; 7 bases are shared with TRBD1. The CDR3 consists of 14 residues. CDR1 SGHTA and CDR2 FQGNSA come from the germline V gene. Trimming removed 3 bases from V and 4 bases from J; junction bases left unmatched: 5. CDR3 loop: CASSLSGTAYGYTF. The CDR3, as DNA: TGTGCCAGCAGCTTGTCAGGGACAGCCTATGGCTACACCTTC.

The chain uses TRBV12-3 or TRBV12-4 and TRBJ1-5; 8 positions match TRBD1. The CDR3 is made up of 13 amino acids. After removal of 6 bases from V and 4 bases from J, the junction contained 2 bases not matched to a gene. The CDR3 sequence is CASRRDRNQPQHF. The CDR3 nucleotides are TGTGCCAGCAGAAGGGACAGGAATCAGCCCCAGCATTTT.

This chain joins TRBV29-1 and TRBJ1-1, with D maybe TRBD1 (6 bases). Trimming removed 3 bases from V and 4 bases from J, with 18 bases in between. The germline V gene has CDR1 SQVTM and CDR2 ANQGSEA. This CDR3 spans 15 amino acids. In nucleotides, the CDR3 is TGCAGCGTTGAGACCGTACAAACAGGGAGCACTGAAGCTTTCTTT. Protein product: CSVETVQTGSTEAFF.

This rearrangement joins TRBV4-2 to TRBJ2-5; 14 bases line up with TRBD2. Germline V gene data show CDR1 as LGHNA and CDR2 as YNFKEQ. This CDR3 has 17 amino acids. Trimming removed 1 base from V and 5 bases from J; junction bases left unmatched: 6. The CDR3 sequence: CASSQGGTSGSLETQYF. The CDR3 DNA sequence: TGTGCCAGCAGCCAAGGAGGGACTAGCGGGAGTTTGGAGACCCAGTACTTC.

The CDR3 DNA reads TGTGCCAGCAGTTTAATGGCTAGCGGGGGATACTACGAGCAGTACTTC. It encodes CASSLMASGGYYEQYF. This rearrangement joins TRBV28 to TRBJ2-7, with TRBD2 matching over 10 bases. CDR1 is MDHEN and CDR2 is SYDVKM in the germline V gene. Trimming at V came to 2 bases and at J to 3 bases, leaving 7 bases not matched to a gene. The CDR3 spans 16 residues.

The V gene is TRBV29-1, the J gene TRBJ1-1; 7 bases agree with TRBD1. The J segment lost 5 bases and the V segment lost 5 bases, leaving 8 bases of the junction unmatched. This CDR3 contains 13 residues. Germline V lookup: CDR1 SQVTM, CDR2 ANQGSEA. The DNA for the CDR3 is TGCAGCGTTTACCGCTTACAGGGGACTGAAGCTTTCTTT. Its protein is CSVYRLQGTEAFF.

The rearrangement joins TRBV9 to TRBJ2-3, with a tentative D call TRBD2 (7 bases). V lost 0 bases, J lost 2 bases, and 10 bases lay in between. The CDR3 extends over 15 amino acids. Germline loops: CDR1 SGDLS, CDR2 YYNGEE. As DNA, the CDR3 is TGTGCCAGCAGCGTAGGGGGGGGCATCACAGATACGCAGTATTTT. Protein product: CASSVGGGITDTQYF.